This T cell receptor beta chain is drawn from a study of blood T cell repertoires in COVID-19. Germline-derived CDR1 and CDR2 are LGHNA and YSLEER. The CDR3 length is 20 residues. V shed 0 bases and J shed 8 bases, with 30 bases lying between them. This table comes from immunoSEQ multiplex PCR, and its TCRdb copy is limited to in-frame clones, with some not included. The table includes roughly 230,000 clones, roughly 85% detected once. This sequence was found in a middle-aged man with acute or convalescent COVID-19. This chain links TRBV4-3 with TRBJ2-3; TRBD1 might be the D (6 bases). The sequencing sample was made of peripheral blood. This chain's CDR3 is CASSQEGVETGRLRRCTQYF. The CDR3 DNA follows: TGCGCCAGCAGCCAAGAAGGGGTCGAAACAGGGCGACTTCGTCGTTGTACGCAGTATTTT.